This record looks at one T cell receptor (beta chain) sequence and its context. The clone's antigen remains unknown. There are no base qualities to consult, and no much larger clone falls within one base. One collaborating source in Seattle enrolled patients during active infection and followed them longitudinally through the course of disease. Whole blood was collected in K2EDTA tubes by collaborating institutions according to the institutions' own protocols. For TCRbeta analysis, collaborators shipped samples in one of three forms: frozen whole blood, isolated PBMCs, or DNA extracted from either of those sample types. This specimen comes from a study of blood T cell repertoires in COVID-19 (dated by TCRdb to between 2020 and 2021). Describing the broader study: Samples from collaborators originated in the United States, Italy and Spain and spanned both the acute and convalescent phases of COVID-19. The dataset comprised deeply sampled blood TCRbeta repertoires from subjects exposed to, actively infected with, or recovered from COVID-19. The prospective study material was composed of cDNA or gDNA derived from T cells, B-cell-depleted T cells, or PBMCs. The repertoires were released in a freely available public database meant as a resource for research on the immune response to SARS-CoV-2. The samples were drawn from two sources: the first 160 participants of the ongoing ImmuneRACE study, and 950 to 1,500 subjects contributed by 6 global collaborators. Where available, HLA class I and class II types were obtained from metadata supplied by the sample provider rather than from assay-based typing. The sample metadata nearly always contained a de-identified subject ID, COVID-19 status, age in years and sex. General study outcomes and caveats: How much clinical and demographic metadata was included differed by source and by participant, and the metadata was provided uncurated.

The immunoSEQ Assay, a bias-controlled multiplex PCR, was used to amplify TCRbeta CDR3 regions from genomic DNA. The source study handled its data this way. The number of nucleated cells in each sample was estimated from the amplification of reference gene primers within the assay. To quantify the absolute abundance of each unique TCRbeta CDR3 rearrangement, sequence reads were collapsed and filtered. For each sample, productive Simpson clonality was calculated as the square root of Simpson's diversity index across productive rearrangements. In its TCRdb copy, this immuneACCESS table keeps in-frame sequences only and misses some clones. Where compared with another copy, unresolved V genes explain less than half of these, and the others have no known cause. V and J calls and clone size are copied from that table; D and trimming were computed from the DNA. A total of a few hundred thousand clones appear in this sample, roughly 90% of them only once. Less than 3.5% of the sample is in the top ten clones.

From cysteine to phenylalanine, the CDR3 is 14 amino acids long. The DNA shown is the 42-base CDR3, in frame from base 1. V and J are truncated by 10 bases and 6 bases respectively, leaving an intervening sequence of 16 bases. In the germline V gene, CDR1 corresponds to MDHEN and CDR2 to SYDVKM. Input material: peripheral blood. Recombination connected TRBV28 to TRBJ1-6, and TRBD1 may be the D gene, going by 6 matching bases. This clonotype was sampled from a woman aged 30 to 39 with COVID-19, enrolled during active disease. CDR3 loop: CATRSDSVNSPLHF. At the DNA level, the sequence is TGTGCCACCCGCTCGGACAGTGTTAATTCACCCCTCCACTTT.